This T cell receptor beta chain was sequenced in a study of a mutant IDH1 vaccine in newly diagnosed glioma. Across the whole study: Initiation of the vaccine course occurred 4-6 weeks after radiotherapy alone, or alongside temozolomide cycles. Sex among treated patients split around 62% male, about 38% female; mean age was roughly 40 years. Most patients had received both radiotherapy and temozolomide, the prior options being radiotherapy, temozolomide, or both.

This clone was observed a handful of times. The antigen remains unidentified. Using immunoSEQ multiplex PCR, the repertoire was profiled, and TCRdb retains in-frame clones only, with some absent. In the table there are 110,000 or so clones, 75% to 90% of which are singletons. This CDR3 is 17 amino acids long. The J segment lost 0 bases and the V segment lost 3 bases, leaving 7 bases of the junction unmatched. CDR1 is MGHRA, CDR2 YSYEKL, per germline. Time point meaning: week 11, during vaccination. A 20-mer mutant IDH1 peptide at 300 ug was injected subcutaneously with topical imiquimod. The V gene is TRBV4-1, the J gene TRBJ2-2; TRBD2 matches 7 bases. This material consisted of PBMCs, taken from a glioma patient whose treatment included an IDH1 peptide vaccine. This TCR came from a woman aged 50 to 60 with glioma. This CDR3 reads CASSHGRAGANTGELFF. CDR3 sequence (DNA): TGCGCCAGCAGCCACGGGCGGGCGGGAGCGAACACCGGGGAGCTGTTTTTT.